This is a list of T cell receptor beta chains from one sample in a study of vaccination effects on CD4 cells after COVID-19. For these TCRs, the target antigens are not known. Sequencing used immunoSEQ multiplex PCR; TCRdb keeps in-frame clones, though not all of them. The sample records around 13,000 clones, around 80% being singletons. This sample comprised CD4+ T cells from PBMCs cultured with HCoV-229E spike peptides, obtained before COVID-19 vaccination. The receptors originated from a human donor who received a COVID-19 vaccine. The CDR3 runs from the conserved cysteine through the conserved F or W. The order of the fields is CDR3 length, J gene, D gene, clone size, V gene, CDR3 DNA, CDR3 protein. The D gene is left open where the match is weak. Some rows mark clone size as missing; the rest say once, few, many or name a class of expanded clone.

>13|TRBJ1-1|-|-|TRBV19
TGTGCCAGTAGTATCAAGGGCTTCACTGAAGCTTTCTTT
CASSIKGFTEAFF
>19|TRBJ1-5|-|few|TRBV4-1
TGCGCCAGCAGCCAAGAGGTGGGTGAGATAAGGTCACCCCGTCAGCCCCAGCATTTT
CASSQEVGEIRSPRQPQHF
>16|TRBJ2-5|-|-|TRBV7-2
TGTGCCAGCAGCTTAATCGGGGGTTCCGTGCAAGAGACCCAGTACTTC
CASSLIGGSVQETQYF
>13|TRBJ2-3|-|-|TRBV7-2
TGTGCCAGCAGCTCCAACCGGGGAGATACGCAGTATTTT
CASSSNRGDTQYF
>18|TRBJ1-6|-|-|TRBV10-3
TGTGCCATCAGTGAGTCGCAACGGGGAGTCTCCTATAATTCACCCCTCCACTTT
CAISESQRGVSYNSPLHF
>15|TRBJ1-5|-|-|TRBV6-5
TGTGCCAGCAGGCGGCATGTGGGGGCCGATCAGCCCCAGCATTTT
CASRRHVGADQPQHF
>13|TRBJ2-3|-|-|TRBV4-1
TGCGCCAGCAGCCAAGTTCTCACAGATACGCAGTATTTT
CASSQVLTDTQYF
>11|TRBJ1-1|-|-|TRBV19
TGTGCCAGTACCAAGAACACTGAAGCTTTCTTT
CASTKNTEAFF
>13|TRBJ1-1|-|-|TRBV5-1
TGCGCCAGCAGCTTGGCCAGGGCCACTGAAGCTTTCTTT
CASSLARATEAFF
>13|TRBJ2-1|-|medium-sized|TRBV10-3
TGTGCCATCAGCCAGGTAGCCCCCAATGAGCAGTTCTTC
CAISQVAPNEQFF
>15|TRBJ1-1|-|-|TRBV6-5
TGTGCCAGCATCCCGAGAGGGACGTTTTACACTGAAGCTTTCTTT
CASIPRGTFYTEAFF
>12|TRBJ2-7|TRBD2|-|TRBV6-5
TGTGCCAGTTCGACTAGCGGCTACGAGCAGTACTTC
CASSTSGYEQYF
>13|TRBJ1-2|TRBD1|-|TRBV5-4
TGTGCCAGCACCATCAACAGGGGCTATGGCTACACCTTC
CASTINRGYGYTF
>16|TRBJ2-7|-|-|TRBV5-1
TGCGCCAGCAGCTTGGGGGACACCTTAAGCTCCTACGAGCAGTACTTC
CASSLGDTLSSYEQYF
>17|TRBJ2-3|-|-|TRBV5-1
TGCGCCAGCAGCTTGGTTCGGACTTCGACCAGCACAGATACGCAGTATTTT
CASSLVRTSTSTDTQYF
>13|TRBJ1-2|TRBD1|few|TRBV5-4
TGTGCCAGCAGCGTGGACAGGGTCTATGGCTACACCTTC
CASSVDRVYGYTF
>14|TRBJ1-2|TRBD1|-|TRBV6-6
TGTGCCAGCAGCTGGGACAGCCAGAACTATGGCTACACCTTC
CASSWDSQNYGYTF
>14|TRBJ1-2|TRBD1|-|TRBV6-5
TGTGCCAGCAGGAGACAGGGAACAAACTATGGCTACACCTTC
CASRRQGTNYGYTF
>12|TRBJ1-4|TRBD1|-|TRBV28
TGTGCCAGCAGTCAGGGGGCGTTGAAACTGTTTTTT
CASSQGALKLFF
>15|TRBJ1-1|-|-|TRBV10-3
TGTGCCACCTTAAGGGGGGCCAAAGGGAACACTGAAGCTTTCTTT
CATLRGAKGNTEAFF
>14|TRBJ2-7|-|-|TRBV30
TGTGCCTGGAGTGTACGCGCAGGGTCCTACGAGCAGTACTTC
CAWSVRAGSYEQYF
>14|TRBJ1-3|TRBD1|once|TRBV6-6
TGTGCCAGCAAAAAACAGGGGACTGGAAACACCATATATTTT
CASKKQGTGNTIYF
>15|TRBJ1-6|TRBD1|few|TRBV7-8
TGTGCCAGCAGCCCGGAAACAGGGGGCACTTCACCCCTCCACTTT
CASSPETGGTSPLHF
>15|TRBJ2-3|TRBD2|-|TRBV9
TGTGCCAGCAGCGTAGGAGTAGCGGGGCCCGATACGCAGTATTTT
CASSVGVAGPDTQYF
>15|TRBJ2-5|-|-|TRBV10-3
TGTGCCATCAGTGAGTCTGGGACGGTTCAAGAGACCCAGTACTTC
CAISESGTVQETQYF
>14|TRBJ1-2|-|-|TRBV5-6
TGTGCCAGCAGCCTTGGAACGTCCTTATATGGCTACACCTTC
CASSLGTSLYGYTF
>17|TRBJ1-1|-|-|TRBV5-4
TGTGCCAGCAGCTTGGTCATTAGGCGAGGCATGAACACTGAAGCTTTCTTT
CASSLVIRRGMNTEAFF
>14|TRBJ1-1|TRBD1|-|TRBV5-1
TGCGCCAGCAGCGCCCCGGGACAGGGGGCAGAAGCTTTCTTT
CASSAPGQGAEAFF
>12|TRBJ1-3|-|-|TRBV12-3/TRBV12-4
TGTGCCAGCACAGGGCCCGGAAACACCATATATTTT
CASTGPGNTIYF
>12|TRBJ1-6|-|-|TRBV12-3/TRBV12-4
TGTGCCAGCAGGGGCCCTGATTCACCCCTCCACTTT
CASRGPDSPLHF
>15|TRBJ1-2|TRBD1|-|TRBV7-2
TGTGCCAGCAGCGTCGGACAGGGGGGGACCTTCGGCTACACCTTC
CASSVGQGGTFGYTF
>14|TRBJ1-2|TRBD1|-|TRBV28
TGTGCCAGCAGTTGGGGACAGGGCCCTTATGGCTACACCTTC
CASSWGQGPYGYTF
>13|TRBJ2-7|TRBD1|-|TRBV2
TGTGCCAGCATGACAGGGTACTCCTACGAGCAGTACTTC
CASMTGYSYEQYF
>13|TRBJ2-7|-|once|TRBV3-1/TRBV3-2
TGTGCCAGCAGCCTGGGGGACACCTACGAGCAGTACTTC
CASSLGDTYEQYF
>16|TRBJ2-1|TRBD2|-|TRBV5-1
TGCGCCAGCTCCCCCTTAGCGGGGGGCGCCGAGAGGGAGCAGTTCTTC
CASSPLAGGAEREQFF
>13|TRBJ2-2|-|-|TRBV3-1/TRBV3-2
TGTGCCAGCAGCCCCGGGGTTACCGGGGAGCTGTTTTTT
CASSPGVTGELFF
>17|TRBJ2-7|TRBD2|-|TRBV3-1/TRBV3-2
TGTGCCAGCAGCCGCGGACTAGCGGGCCGCCGCTCCTACGAGCAGTACTTC
CASSRGLAGRRSYEQYF
>16|TRBJ2-2|-|few|TRBV12-5
TGTGCTAGTGGTTTGATCATCAGGGCGGTTCTGTGGGAGCTGTTTTTT
CASGLIIRAVLWELFF
>14|TRBJ2-7|TRBD2|once|TRBV5-4
TGTGCCAGCAGCCTGACTAGCGGGAGGTACGAGCAGTACTTC
CASSLTSGRYEQYF
>13|TRBJ2-1|-|-|TRBV29-1
TGCGGGAGCCGCGGACGGAAATACAATGAGCAGTTCTTC
CGSRGRKYNEQFF
>15|TRBJ2-1|TRBD2|once|TRBV9
TGTGCCAGCAGTAGCCGGGACTACCCCTACAATGAGCAGTTCTTC
CASSSRDYPYNEQFF
>13|TRBJ1-1|-|-|TRBV14
TGTGCCAGCAGCCCGCAATACGGGCCTGAAGCTTTCTTT
CASSPQYGPEAFF
>14|TRBJ2-7|-|-|TRBV7-2
TGTGCCAGCAAGTCGACGGGGAGCTCCTACGAGCAGTACTTC
CASKSTGSSYEQYF
>15|TRBJ1-3|-|-|TRBV7-9
TGTGCCAGCAGCTTGGACTGGGACTCTGGAAACACCATATATTTT
CASSLDWDSGNTIYF
>16|TRBJ1-2|-|-|TRBV13
TGTGCCAGCAGCTTAGTAGGCTCCCTTCTAGGGTATGGCTACACCTTC
CASSLVGSLLGYGYTF
>16|TRBJ2-3|TRBD2|-|TRBV15
TGTGCCACCAGCGTCCGGACTAGCGGGAGGCCAGATACGCAGTATTTT
CATSVRTSGRPDTQYF
>14|TRBJ2-7|TRBD1|once|TRBV2
TGTGCCAGCAGCACCGGGACAGGGAATTACGAGCAGTACTTC
CASSTGTGNYEQYF
>14|TRBJ2-5|-|-|TRBV27
TGTGCCAGCAGTTTAGCGGGTCGGCGCGAGACCCAGTACTTC
CASSLAGRRETQYF
>16|TRBJ2-2|TRBD2|-|TRBV3-1/TRBV3-2
TGTGCCAGCAGCCAACGGGGAGGGGAGAACACCGGGGAGCTGTTTTTT
CASSQRGGENTGELFF
>15|TRBJ2-1|TRBD1|once|TRBV24-1
TGTGCCACCAGTGCCGGGACAGGGGGTTACAATGAGCAGTTCTTC
CATSAGTGGYNEQFF
>10|TRBJ1-1|-|-|TRBV20-1
TGCAGTGTAGGCAGCAGGGAAGCTTTCTTT
CSVGSREAFF
>14|TRBJ2-7|-|-|TRBV9
TGTGCCAGCAGCGTAGGGGGGAGCTCCTACGAGCAGTACTTC
CASSVGGSSYEQYF
>14|TRBJ2-2|TRBD2|few|TRBV19
TGTGCCAGTAAGCCTAGCGGGAACACCGGGGAGCTGTTTTTT
CASKPSGNTGELFF
>14|TRBJ1-4|TRBD1|-|TRBV25-1
TGTGCCAGCAGTGCCCCGGGACAGGGGCCCAAACTGTTTTTT
CASSAPGQGPKLFF
>14|TRBJ2-7|-|-|TRBV9
TGTGCCAGCAGCCCTAGGACGGGCTCCTACGAGCAGTACTTC
CASSPRTGSYEQYF
>14|TRBJ1-1|-|-|TRBV4-1
TGCGCCAGCAGCCAATTCTGGTGGTACACTGAAGCTTTCTTT
CASSQFWWYTEAFF
>12|TRBJ1-2|-|-|TRBV29-1
TGCAGCGTGTGGACGGGACACTATGGCTACACCTTC
CSVWTGHYGYTF